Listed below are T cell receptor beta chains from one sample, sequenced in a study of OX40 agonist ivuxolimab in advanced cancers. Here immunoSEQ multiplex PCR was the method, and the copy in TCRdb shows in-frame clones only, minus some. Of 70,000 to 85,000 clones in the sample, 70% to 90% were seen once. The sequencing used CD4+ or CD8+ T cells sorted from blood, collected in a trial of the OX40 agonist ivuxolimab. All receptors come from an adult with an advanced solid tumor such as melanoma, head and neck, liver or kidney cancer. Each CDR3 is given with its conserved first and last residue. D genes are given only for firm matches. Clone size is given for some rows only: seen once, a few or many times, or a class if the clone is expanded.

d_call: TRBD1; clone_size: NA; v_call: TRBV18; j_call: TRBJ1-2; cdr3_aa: CASSPRTGDNYGYTF; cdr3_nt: TGTGCCAGCTCTCCCCGGACAGGGGATAACTATGGCTACACCTTC
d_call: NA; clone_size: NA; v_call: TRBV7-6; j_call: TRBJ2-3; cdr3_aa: CASSLGGRADTQYF; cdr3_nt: TGTGCCAGCAGCTTAGGCGGGCGGGCAGATACGCAGTATTTT
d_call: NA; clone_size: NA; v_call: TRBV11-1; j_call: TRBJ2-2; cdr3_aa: CASSLSWRVSGELFF; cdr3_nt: TGTGCCAGCAGCTTAAGTTGGAGAGTTTCCGGGGAGCTGTTTTTT
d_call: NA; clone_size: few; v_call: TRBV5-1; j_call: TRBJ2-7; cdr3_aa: CASSSPDRWAGEQYF; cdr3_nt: TGCGCCAGCAGCTCCCCGGATAGGTGGGCAGGGGAGCAGTACTTC
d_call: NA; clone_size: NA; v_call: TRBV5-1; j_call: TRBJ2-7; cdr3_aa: CASSPLSSTSEQYF; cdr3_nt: TGCGCCAGCAGTCCCCTATCTTCGACGAGCGAGCAGTACTTC
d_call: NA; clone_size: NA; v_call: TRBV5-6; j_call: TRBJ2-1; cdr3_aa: CASSALVAEGIYNEQFF; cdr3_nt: TGTGCCAGCAGCGCGCTGGTTGCAGAGGGTATCTACAATGAGCAGTTCTTC
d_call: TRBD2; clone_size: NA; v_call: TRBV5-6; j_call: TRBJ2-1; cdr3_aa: CASSRGGSSYNEQFF; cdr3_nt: TGTGCCAGCAGCCGCGGGGGGAGCTCCTACAATGAGCAGTTCTTC
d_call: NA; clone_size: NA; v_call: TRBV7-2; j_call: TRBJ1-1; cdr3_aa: CASSFRLGPGATEAFF; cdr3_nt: TGTGCCAGCAGCTTTAGACTGGGGCCGGGGGCGACTGAAGCTTTCTTT
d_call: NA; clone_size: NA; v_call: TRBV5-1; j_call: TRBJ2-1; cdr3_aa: CASSFWGEEQFF; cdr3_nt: TGCGCCAGCAGCTTTTGGGGGGAGGAGCAGTTCTTC
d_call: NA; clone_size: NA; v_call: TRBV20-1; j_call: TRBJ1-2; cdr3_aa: CSARKGYGYTF; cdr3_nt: TGCAGTGCTAGGAAGGGGTATGGCTACACCTTC
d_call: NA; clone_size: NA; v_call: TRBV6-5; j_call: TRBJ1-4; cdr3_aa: CASSGGIEKLFF; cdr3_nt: TGTGCCAGCAGTGGCGGAATAGAAAAACTGTTTTTT
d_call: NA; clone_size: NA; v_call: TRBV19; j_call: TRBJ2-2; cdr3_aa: CASSIVALAENTGELFF; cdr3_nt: TGTGCCAGTAGTATAGTTGCACTAGCAGAGAACACCGGGGAGCTGTTTTTT
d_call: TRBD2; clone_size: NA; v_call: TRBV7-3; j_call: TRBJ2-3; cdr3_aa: CASSPGTSGRTDTQYF; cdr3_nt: TGTGCCAGCAGCCCCGGGACTAGCGGGAGAACAGATACGCAGTATTTT
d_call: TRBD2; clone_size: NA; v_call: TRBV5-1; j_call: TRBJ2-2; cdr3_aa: CASSLDASGTPRELFF; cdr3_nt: TGCGCCAGCAGCTTGGACGCAAGCGGGACTCCCAGGGAGCTGTTTTTT
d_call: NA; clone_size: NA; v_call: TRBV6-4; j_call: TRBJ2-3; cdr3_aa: CASSATGNSADTQYF; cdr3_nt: TGTGCCAGCAGCGCTACAGGGAATTCGGCAGATACGCAGTATTTT
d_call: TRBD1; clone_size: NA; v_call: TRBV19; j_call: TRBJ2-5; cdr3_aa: CASSLGQGPQETQYF; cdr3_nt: TGTGCCAGTAGTTTAGGACAGGGCCCCCAAGAGACCCAGTACTTC
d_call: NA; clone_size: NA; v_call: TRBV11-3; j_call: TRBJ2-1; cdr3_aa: CASSLDPQGGVSNEQFF; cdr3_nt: TGTGCCAGCAGCTTAGACCCGCAGGGGGGGGTAAGCAATGAGCAGTTCTTC
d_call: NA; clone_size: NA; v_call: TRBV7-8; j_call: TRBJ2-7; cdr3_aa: CASSLIAGTAYEQYF; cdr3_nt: TGTGCCAGCAGCTTAATCGCGGGTACGGCATACGAGCAGTACTTC
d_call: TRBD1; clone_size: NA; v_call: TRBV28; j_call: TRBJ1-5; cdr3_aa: CASSGDSSNQPQHF; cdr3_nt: TGTGCCAGCAGTGGGGACAGTAGCAATCAGCCCCAGCATTTT
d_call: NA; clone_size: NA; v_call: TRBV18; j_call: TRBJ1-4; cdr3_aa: CASSPHLTAEKLFF; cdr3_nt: TGTGCCAGCTCACCCCACTTGACAGCTGAAAAACTGTTTTTT
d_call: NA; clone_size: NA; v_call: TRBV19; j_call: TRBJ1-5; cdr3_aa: CASNDRTGNQPQHF; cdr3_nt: TGTGCCAGTAATGACAGGACGGGGAATCAGCCCCAGCATTTT
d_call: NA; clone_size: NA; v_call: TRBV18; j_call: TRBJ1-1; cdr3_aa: CASSPNREVNTEAFF; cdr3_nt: TGTGCCAGCTCACCAAACCGAGAGGTGAACACTGAAGCTTTCTTT
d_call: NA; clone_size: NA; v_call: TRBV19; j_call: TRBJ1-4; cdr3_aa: CASSMTSIKEKLFF; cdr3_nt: TGTGCCAGTAGTATGACATCTATTAAGGAAAAACTGTTTTTT
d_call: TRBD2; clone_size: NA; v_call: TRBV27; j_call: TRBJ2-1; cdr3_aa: CASSRGAGGSYNEQFF; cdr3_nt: TGTGCCAGCAGCCGGGGAGCGGGAGGTTCCTACAATGAGCAGTTCTTC
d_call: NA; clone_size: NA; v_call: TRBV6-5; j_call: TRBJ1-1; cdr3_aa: CASSYRGDTEAFF; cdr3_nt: TGTGCCAGCAGTTACAGGGGGGACACTGAAGCTTTCTTT
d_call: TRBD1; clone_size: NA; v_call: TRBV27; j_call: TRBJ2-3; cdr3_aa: CASSPGTGWDTDTQYF; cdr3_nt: TGTGCCAGCAGCCCCGGGACAGGGTGGGACACAGATACGCAGTATTTT
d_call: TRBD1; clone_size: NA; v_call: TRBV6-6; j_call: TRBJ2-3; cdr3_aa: CASRDRGNTDTQYF; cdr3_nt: TGTGCCAGCAGGGACAGGGGGAACACAGATACGCAGTATTTT
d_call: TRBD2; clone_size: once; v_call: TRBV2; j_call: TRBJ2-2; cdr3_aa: CASSALSGGARTGELFF; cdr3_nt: TGTGCCAGCAGCGCTTTATCGGGGGGGGCGCGAACCGGGGAGCTGTTTTTT
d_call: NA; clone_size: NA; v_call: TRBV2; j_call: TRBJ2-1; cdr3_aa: CASSDQGGLMHEQFF; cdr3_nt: TGTGCCAGCAGTGACCAGGGGGGCCTGATGCATGAGCAGTTCTTC
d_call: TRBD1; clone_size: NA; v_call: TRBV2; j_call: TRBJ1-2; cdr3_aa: CASSTFKGQGDGYTF; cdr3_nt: TGTGCCAGCAGCACATTTAAAGGACAGGGAGATGGCTACACCTTC
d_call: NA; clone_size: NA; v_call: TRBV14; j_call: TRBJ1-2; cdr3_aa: CASSASPNYGYTF; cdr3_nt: TGTGCCAGCAGCGCTAGTCCTAACTATGGCTACACCTTC
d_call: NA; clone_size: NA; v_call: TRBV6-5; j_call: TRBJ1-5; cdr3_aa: CASSEQQGNQPQHF; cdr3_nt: TGTGCCAGCAGTGAACAACAGGGAAATCAGCCCCAGCATTTT
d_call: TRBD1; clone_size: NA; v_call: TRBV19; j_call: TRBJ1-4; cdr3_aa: CASSIQGATNEKLFF; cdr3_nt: TGTGCCAGTAGTATCCAGGGGGCAACTAATGAAAAACTGTTTTTT
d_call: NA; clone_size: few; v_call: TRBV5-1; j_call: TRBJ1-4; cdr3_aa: CASSSRGWAANEKLFF; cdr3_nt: TGCGCCAGCAGCTCAAGGGGGTGGGCTGCTAATGAAAAACTGTTTTTT
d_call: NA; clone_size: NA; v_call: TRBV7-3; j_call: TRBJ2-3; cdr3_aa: CASSLASTSDTQYF; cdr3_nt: TGTGCCAGCAGCTTAGCCTCGACCTCAGATACGCAGTATTTT
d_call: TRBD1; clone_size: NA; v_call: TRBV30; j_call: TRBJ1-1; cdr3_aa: CALMTGPTEAFF; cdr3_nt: TGTGCCTTAATGACAGGGCCCACTGAAGCTTTCTTT
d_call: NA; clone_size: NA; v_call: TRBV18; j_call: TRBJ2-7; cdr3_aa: CASSPPVSQGSYEQYF; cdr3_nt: TGTGCCAGCTCACCACCAGTCAGCCAGGGGTCCTACGAGCAGTACTTC
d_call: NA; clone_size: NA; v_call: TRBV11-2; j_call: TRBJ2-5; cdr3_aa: CASSFAGPQETQYF; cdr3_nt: TGTGCCAGCAGCTTCGCAGGACCCCAAGAGACCCAGTACTTC
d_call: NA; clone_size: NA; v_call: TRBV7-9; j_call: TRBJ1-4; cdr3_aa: CASSSQVTNEKLFF; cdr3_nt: TGTGCCAGCAGCTCCCAGGTGACTAATGAAAAACTGTTTTTT
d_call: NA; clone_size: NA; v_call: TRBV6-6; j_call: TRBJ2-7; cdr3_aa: CASSYSGSSSYEQYF; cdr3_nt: TGTGCCAGCAGTTACTCGGGCAGCAGTTCCTACGAGCAGTACTTC
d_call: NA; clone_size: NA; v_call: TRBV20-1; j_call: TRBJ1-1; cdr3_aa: CSASNWEAFF; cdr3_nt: TGCAGTGCGAGCAATTGGGAAGCTTTCTTT
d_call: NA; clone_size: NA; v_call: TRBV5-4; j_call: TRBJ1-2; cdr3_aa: CASSPRQLDGYTF; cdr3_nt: TGTGCCAGCAGCCCCCGACAGCTTGATGGCTACACCTTC
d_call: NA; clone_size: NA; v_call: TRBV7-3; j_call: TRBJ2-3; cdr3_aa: CASSLGGGRTQYF; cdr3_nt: TGTGCCAGCAGCTTAGGGGGTGGGAGGACGCAGTATTTT
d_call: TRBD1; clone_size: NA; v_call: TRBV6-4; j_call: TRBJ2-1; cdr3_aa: CASSGQGRNEQFF; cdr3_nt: TGTGCCAGCAGCGGACAGGGAAGAAATGAGCAGTTCTTC
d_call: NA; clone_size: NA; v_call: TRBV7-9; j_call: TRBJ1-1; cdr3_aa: CASSLGPGNPEAFF; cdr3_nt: TGTGCCAGCAGCTTAGGCCCAGGGAACCCTGAAGCTTTCTTT
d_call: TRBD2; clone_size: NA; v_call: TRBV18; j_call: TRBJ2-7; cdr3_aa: CASSSGTSGSYEQYF; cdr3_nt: TGTGCCAGCTCCTCAGGGACTAGCGGCTCCTACGAGCAGTACTTC
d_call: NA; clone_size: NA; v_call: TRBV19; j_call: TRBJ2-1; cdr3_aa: CASRQGYNEQFF; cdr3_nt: TGTGCCAGTAGACAGGGTTACAATGAGCAGTTCTTC
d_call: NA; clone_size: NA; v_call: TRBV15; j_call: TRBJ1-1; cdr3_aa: CATSSGRGTEAFF; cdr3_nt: TGTGCCACCAGCAGCGGAAGGGGGACTGAAGCTTTCTTT
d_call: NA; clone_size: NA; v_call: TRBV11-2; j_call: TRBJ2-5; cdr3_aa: CASSLVRSGETQYF; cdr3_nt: TGTGCCAGCAGCTTAGTACGTAGCGGAGAGACCCAGTACTTC
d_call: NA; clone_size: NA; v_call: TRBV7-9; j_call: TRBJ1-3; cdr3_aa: CASSLEFSAGPGNTIYF; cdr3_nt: TGTGCCAGCAGCTTAGAATTTTCGGCAGGGCCTGGAAACACCATATATTTT
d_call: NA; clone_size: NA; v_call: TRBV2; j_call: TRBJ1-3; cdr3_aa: CASSERYSGNTIYF; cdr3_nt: TGTGCCAGCAGTGAACGGTACTCTGGAAACACCATATATTTT